What follows are 14 T cell receptor beta chains derived from one specimen sequenced in a study of post-analysis software for immune sequencing data. Study-level points and caveats: Several TRBV segments were more frequent in patients than controls; TRBV5-6, TRBV5-1 and TRBV20-1 belonged to this group.

Unique molecular identifiers tagged the TCR beta cDNA libraries. TCRdb reprocessed the PCR reads via MiXCR and lists one record per CDR3 protein. This sample has some 890,000 distinct CDR3 sequences, with roughly 58% found just once. The antigens of these receptors remain unknown. The specimen was blood. These receptors all come from a girl aged 10 to 17 with multiple sclerosis.

V and J are TRBV6-5 and TRBJ2-7, with D possibly TRBD1 on 5 matching bases. Looked up from germline, CDR1 is MNHEY and CDR2 is SVGAGI. V was cut by 4 bases and J by 0 bases, with 16 bases left in between. The CDR3 covers 16 residues. For the CDR3, the DNA is TGTGCCAGCAGTTTGTCGAGAGACAGATGCTCCTACGAGCAGTACTTC. This gives the protein CASSLSRDRCSYEQYF.

This clonotype has only one observation. CDR3 coding DNA: TGTGCCAGCAGCCAAGTCAGACAGGGTGCCCAGCATTTT. Translated, it gives CASSQVRQGAQHF. The genes are TRBV3-1 and TRBJ1-5, with 7 bases fitting TRBD1. This CDR3 has 13 amino acids. Germline CDR1 LGHDT, CDR2 YNNKEL (reference sequence). The J segment lost 11 bases and the V segment lost 1 base, leaving 5 bases of the junction unmatched.

This clonotype was counted only a few times. The CDR3: CSASRGQGDQPQHF. The CDR3 DNA follows: TGCAGTGCTAGCCGTGGACAGGGTGATCAGCCCCAGCATTTT. This chain joins TRBV20-1 and TRBJ1-5; 8 bases align to TRBD1. Trimming took 3 bases from V and 5 from J; bases not matched to a gene: 6. The CDR3 has 14 residues. Germline values: CDR1 DFQATT, CDR2 SNEGSKA (reference sequence).

The chain is built from TRBV10-3 and TRBJ2-7; 10 nucleotides line up with TRBD2. The CDR3 sequence is 13 residues long. The ends lost 11 bases at V and 3 bases at J; junction bases unmatched: 7. The germline gives CDR1 ENHRY, CDR2 SYGVKD. The CDR3 loop is CALGVAGGYEQYF. In DNA, the CDR3 is TGTGCCCTAGGCGTAGCGGGAGGCTACGAGCAGTACTTC.

This clonotype was counted between two and nine times. The chain has TRBV20-1 and TRBJ2-1; 8 bases match TRBD1. Germline V gene data show CDR1 as DFQATT and CDR2 as SNEGSKA (reference sequence). The CDR3 is made up of 15 amino acids. After removal of 4 bases from V and 12 bases from J, the junction contained 17 bases not matched to a gene. DNA of the CDR3: TGCAGTGCTACTCCGCCGGGACAGGATAGGGTGGGGCAGTTCTTC. Its protein is CSATPPGQDRVGQFF.

V is TRBV12-3 or TRBV12-4 and J is TRBJ1-2, with TRBD1 matching over 7 bases. This CDR3 region has 17 residues. With V trimmed by 6 bases and J by 5 bases, 18 bases remained unmatched. The CDR3 reads CASSSIRGGDSLYGYTF. The CDR3 coding sequence is TGTGCCAGCAGCAGTATCCGCGGCGGGGACAGCTTATATGGCTACACCTTC.

The rearrangement uses TRBV27 and TRBJ2-7; 9 bases agree with TRBD1. V lost 4 bases, J lost 6 bases, and 10 bases stayed unmatched. Per germline, CDR1 MNHEY and CDR2 SMNVEV (reference sequence). CDR3 length: 15 amino acids. For the CDR3, the DNA is TGTGCCAGCAGTTCGCCGTACAGGGGGCTTTCCGAGCAGTACTTC. This sequence encodes CASSSPYRGLSEQYF.

The rearrangement uses TRBV20-1 and TRBJ1-1; D is perhaps TRBD1 (5 bases). The germline V gene encodes CDR1 DFQATT and CDR2 SNEGSKA (reference sequence). With 4 bases removed from V and 4 bases from J, the gap between germline ends came to 10 bases. This CDR3 region has 12 residues. The CDR3 protein is CSAMKGSTEAFF. CDR3 DNA: TGCAGTGCTATGAAGGGGAGCACTGAAGCTTTCTTT.

This clonotype occurred a few times. This chain connects TRBV5-1 to TRBJ2-6; tentatively, D is TRBD1 (6 bases). V gave up 3 bases and J gave up 0 bases, with 7 bases separating them. Germline lookup yields CDR1 SGHRS and CDR2 YFSETQ. This CDR3 comprises 15 residues. The CDR3 sequence: CASSWDISGANVLTF. CDR3 coding DNA: TGCGCCAGCAGCTGGGACATCTCTGGGGCCAACGTCCTGACTTTC.

This rearrangement joins TRBV15 to TRBJ2-3; no firm D call. Germline V gene lookup returns CDR1 LNHNV and CDR2 YYDKDF (reference sequence). This CDR3 region has 16 residues. Trimming cost V 1 base and J 2 bases, with 13 bases left between them. The CDR3 sequence: CATSRVGYRNTDTQYF. CDR3 bases: TGTGCCACCAGCAGAGTTGGCTACAGAAACACAGATACGCAGTATTTT.

This clonotype was observed a handful of times. V gene TRBV7-9 combines with J gene TRBJ2-7; a weak D match, TRBD1 (6 bases). The CDR3 runs 12 residues. In germline, CDR1 is SEHNR, CDR2 FQNEAQ (reference sequence). With 2 bases removed from V and 7 bases from J, the gap between germline ends came to 9 bases. CDR3 coding DNA: TGTGCCAGCAGCTTACCAGGGGCTGAGCAGTACTTC. Its protein is CASSLPGAEQYF. Full variable domain (remainder filled in from reference TRBV7-9 and TRBJ2-7): DTGVSQNPRHKITKRGQNVTFRCDPISEHNRLYWYRQTLGQGPEFLTYFQNEAQLEKSRLLSDRFSAERPKGSFSTLEIQRTEQGDSAMYLCASSLPGAEQYFGPGTRLTVT.

The genes are TRBV7-9 and TRBJ2-7, with TRBD1 matching 9 bases. The CDR3 loop spans 14 amino acids. Germline V gene sequence: CDR1 SEHNR, CDR2 FQNEAQ (reference sequence). After removal of 4 bases from V and 6 bases from J, the junction contained 7 bases not matched to a gene. The CDR3 DNA sequence: TGTGCCAGCAGCTCGACCGCGACAGGGGGCGAGCAGTACTTC. Protein product: CASSSTATGGEQYF. The entire variable domain, with the rest obtained from reference TRBV7-9 and TRBJ2-7, is as follows: DTGVSQNPRHKITKRGQNVTFRCDPISEHNRLYWYRQTLGQGPEFLTYFQNEAQLEKSRLLSDRFSAERPKGSFSTLEIQRTEQGDSAMYLCASSSTATGGEQYFGPGTRLTVT.

The chain carries TRBV7-8 and TRBJ2-4, with D tentatively TRBD1 (6 bases). V shed 5 bases and J shed 5 bases, with 13 bases lying between them. This CDR3 is built from 14 residues. Germline CDR1 and CDR2: SGHVS and FQNEAQ. CDR3 in amino acids: CASSQGQGQNIQYF. The CDR3 DNA reads as TGTGCCAGCAGCCAGGGACAAGGACAAAACATTCAGTACTTC.

The chain joins TRBV7-8 to TRBJ2-7; D possibly corresponds to TRBD1 (5 bases). CDR1 is SGHVS, CDR2 FQNEAQ, per germline. There are 16 residues in the CDR3. Deletions cut 5 bases from V and 3 bases from J, with 20 bases between. The CDR3 sequence: CASSPSGATGYYEQYF. DNA of the CDR3: TGTGCCAGCAGCCCTAGTGGGGCCACGGGCTACTACGAGCAGTACTTC. The entire variable domain, with the rest obtained from reference TRBV7-8 and TRBJ2-7, is as follows: GAGVSQSPRYKVAKRGQDVALRCDPISGHVSLFWYQQALGQGPEFLTYFQNEAQLDKSGLPSDRFFAERPEGSVSTLKIQRTQQEDSAVYLCASSPSGATGYYEQYFGPGTRLTVT.